This TCR beta chain was obtained from a study of blood T cells in healthy people across ages. After removal of 4 bases from V and 9 bases from J, the junction contained 7 bases not matched to a gene. CDR3 size: 15 residues. From germline, CDR1 is SNHLY and CDR2 FYNNEI. This clonotype has ten or more counts. Primers used in a second PCR of roughly 7 to 12 cycles were a sample-barcoded 5' primer and a J-beta primer mix. TCRdb reprocessed the 5' RACE reads via MiXCR and lists one record per CDR3 protein. This sample has 800,000 to 900,000 distinct CDR3 sequences; approximately 59% occur once, and the top ten carry 25% to 30%.

This receptor was taken from a man aged 25-40 years in good health. Sequenced material: blood. The rearrangement uses TRBV2 and TRBJ2-1; TRBD2 aligns across 12 bases. The CDR3 region is CASSASSGGAAEQFF. The CDR3 DNA is TGTGCCAGCAGTGCCTCTAGCGGGGGGGCTGCTGAGCAGTTCTTC.